This T cell receptor (beta chain) was captured by sequencing in a study of beta chain features in type 1 diabetes (dated by TCRdb to the late 2010s). At the level of the whole study: No differences in mean age, gender distribution, total cell number or subset yield were found between patients and healthy donors. The study compared the TCRB repertoires of sorted circulating CD4+ T cell subsets in recently diagnosed type 1 diabetes patients with those in matched healthy donors. Regulatory and stem cell-like memory subsets were isolated from only 8 patients and roughly 8 healthy donors, whereas naive and central memory subsets came from all 30 or so donors. A total of under 120,000,000 sorted cells were examined across all samples, and RNA yield correlated strongly with the number of cells per subset. The investigation overall reported the following: In all four CD4+ subsets, TCRB CDR3 length was moderately but significantly shorter in type 1 diabetes patients. Naive, central memory and regulatory TCRB repertoires appeared to be more alike among patients than among healthy donors. At VDJ recombination sites, type 1 diabetes patients had fewer insertions and more deleted nucleotides, which implies abnormalities in thymic rearrangement. Only small numbers of individuals were included in the HLA sub-analyses, which left unresolved whether HLA type had any influence on TCRB rearrangement. Because cDNA was sequenced instead of genomic DNA, activated cells with high expression could be over-represented, although the groups did not differ in activation or CD3 levels. PCR might favor shorter templates, but patient and control samples were amplified and corrected together, so any skew would affect both groups equally.

Each donor gave one peripheral blood draw, around 0.12 L on average, collected into heparinised tubes. Using a panel that included CD45RO, CCR7, CD25, CD127, CD95 and CD27, naive, central memory, regulatory and stem cell-like memory CD4+ T cells were sorted on a BD FACSAria II. All sorted populations exceeded 98% purity. PBMCs were isolated immediately by Lymphoprep density gradient centrifugation and stained directly without culture. To minimize batch effects, samples were stained and sorted in pairs, one healthy donor with one patient per experiment. The germline V gene sets CDR1 to MDHEN and CDR2 to SYDVKM. Spanning cysteine to phenylalanine, the CDR3 consists of 14 amino acids. Just the 42-base CDR3 DNA is kept, in frame starting at base 1. V is cut back by 5 bases and J by 6 bases, with 7 bases in the junction unmatched. On this clone itself: The antigen it binds to is not known. Base quality data are lacking; no much larger clone is found one base away. Other DNA sequences in this specimen translate into the identical CDR3.

The entire isolated RNA was reverse transcribed using the High Capacity cDNA Reverse Transcription Kit, and thus expressed TCRB transcripts were sequenced. Deep immunoSEQ sequencing was performed on naive, central memory and regulatory T cell samples, with an average of roughly 3.3 million total reads per sample. After sorted cells were lysed in RLT buffer, RNA was extracted with DNase-treated RNeasy Micro or Mini kits, with the choice depending on cell number. Each cell subset was processed separately to prevent cross-contamination, with patient and healthy donor samples processed together. TCRB sequences were amplified from cDNA with the immunoSEQ multiplex PCR, producing 87-bp fragments spanning the CDR3 region. Amplicons were sequenced on the Illumina HiSeq platform. Under the source paper's analysis protocol: PCR bias was computationally corrected using synthetic template baselines, reads within Hamming distance 2 were collapsed, and singletons that could not be merged were discarded. Reads were aligned to IMGT to assign V, D and J genes, CDR3 length, and insertions or deletions at six rearrangement sites. Within each subset, clonotype counts were normalized to sorted cell number, and only after that were true diversity and Gini coefficients computed with the tcR R package. The overlap coefficient, calculated on TCRB nucleotide sequences, was used to measure repertoire sharing. Out-of-frame TCRB sequences from naive cells were analyzed to stand in for the pre-selection repertoire. The table comes from immuneACCESS by way of TCRdb, which keeps in-frame sequences with V and J called. Part of the clones is missing from these tables; in studies checked, under half for an unresolved V gene and the rest for unknown reasons. The V and J calls and the clone size are those of that table, but D and trimming were determined from the DNA. For this sample the table gives a few hundred thousand clones, of which roughly 12% were detected only once. The top ten hold over 0.014% of the sample.

The clonotype comes from a woman aged 18-35 years with type 1 diabetes. Sequenced input: naive CD4+ T cells from blood. What the cell subset or site label conveys for this sample: true naive CD4+ T cells. The sequence links TRBV28 to TRBJ2-3; 8 of the junction bases match TRBD2. The DNA sequence is as follows: TGTGCCAGCAGTCCCCCGGGAGGGACGGATACGCAGTATTTT. Its coded protein is CASSPPGGTDTQYF.